This passage covers 28 T cell receptor beta chains from one sample sequenced in a study of shared clonotypes between healthy human individuals. TCRdb's table, derived via immunoSEQ multiplex PCR, lists solely in-frame clones and lacks some. There are some 1.4 million clones in the sample; about 96% occur only once, and 0.95% to 1.5% lies in the top ten. Sample: naive CD4+ T cells sorted from blood. Described subset: CD45RA+ positively selected. All receptors derive from a man aged 30 to 39 in good health.

The chain couples TRBV7-3 to TRBJ2-1, with 7 bases fitting TRBD2. The CDR3 runs 14 residues. J was trimmed by 5 bases and V by 6 bases; bases with no gene match: 7. Looked up from germline, CDR1 is SGHTA and CDR2 is FQGTGA. The CDR3 DNA sequence: TGTGCCAGCAGGAAAGCGGGAATCAACAATGAGCAGTTCTTC. Amino acids: CASRKAGINNEQFF.

The sample holds one count of this clone. The V call is TRBV18, the J call TRBJ2-3, with 7 positions matching TRBD1. This CDR3 is 15 amino acids long. Germline loops: CDR1 KGHSH, CDR2 LQKENI. V shed 6 bases, J shed 6 bases, and the junction held 12 bases outside the gene matches. As DNA, the CDR3 is TGTGCCAGCTCGATCGGGGCAGGGGGTCCCGATACGCAGTATTTT. This gives the protein CASSIGAGGPDTQYF.

The chain recombines TRBV5-5 with TRBJ1-2, with TRBD1 matching 8 bases. Trimming cost V 7 bases and J 7 bases; bases outside gene matches: 15. The CDR3 runs 15 residues. Germline assignment: CDR1 SGHKS and CDR2 YYEKEE (reference sequence). The CDR3 DNA reads as TGTGCCAGCGTCCGGGACAGGAGCGGACCTGGTGGCTACACCTTC. Translated, it gives CASVRDRSGPGGYTF.

The DNA for the CDR3 is TGTGCCAGCAGTTTATGGGGGGCCTACACCTTC. The encoded protein is CASSLWGAYTF. The gene calls are TRBV28 and TRBJ1-2; TRBD1 might be the D (6 bases). V lost 0 bases to trimming and J lost 10 bases, with 6 bases between them. The V gene's germline CDR1 is MDHEN and CDR2 SYDVKM. This CDR3 is built from 11 residues.

The chain combines TRBV5-1 with TRBJ2-1; 9 bases align to TRBD1. The CDR3 spans 15 residues. Trimming cost V 9 bases and J 5 bases; bases outside gene matches: 12. The germline CDR1 and CDR2 sequences are SGHRS and YFSETQ. The CDR3, as DNA: TGCGCCACGGGACAGGGCATCACATTGGACAATGAGCAGTTCTTC. As protein: CATGQGITLDNEQFF.

Concerning this clone: Within the sample, other DNA sequences also encode this same CDR3. The chain joins TRBV4-3 to TRBJ2-7; possibly TRBD1 for D (6 bases). This CDR3 is 15 amino acids long. Trimming cost V 0 bases and J 4 bases, with 13 bases left between them. Germline loops: CDR1 LGHNA, CDR2 YSLEER. The CDR3 DNA reads as TGCGCCAGCAGCCAAGAGGGCAGGGGAAGTTACGAGCAGTACTTC. Amino acids: CASSQEGRGSYEQYF.

The CDR3 sequence is CASSQTRGTQETQYF. The CDR3 nucleotides read TGTGCCAGCAGCCAAACGAGGGGTACCCAAGAGACCCAGTACTTC. This chain connects TRBV7-3 to TRBJ2-5; D might be TRBD1 or TRBD2, each matching 5 bases. Germline V gene lookup returns CDR1 SGHTA and CDR2 FQGTGA. CDR3 length: 15 residues. V lost 5 bases to trimming and J lost 1 base, with 14 bases between them.

V is TRBV27 and J is TRBJ2-2; 14 bases agree with TRBD2. Trimming removed 5 bases from V and 6 bases from J; junction bases left unmatched: 8. The CDR3 is 17 amino acids. CDR1 and CDR2 from the germline V gene are MNHEY and SMNVEV (reference sequence). DNA of the CDR3: TGTGCCAGCAGTCTTCCGGGACTAGCGGGAGTAGCCGGGGAGCTGTTTTTT. Translation gives CASSLPGLAGVAGELFF.

In DNA form, the CDR3 reads TGTGCCAGCAGTGTATCCGGTATCCCAAATGAGCAGTTCTTC. Amino acid sequence: CASSVSGIPNEQFF. This chain uses TRBV2 with TRBJ2-1, with unresolved D. The CDR3 is made up of 14 amino acids. Germline CDR1 and CDR2: SNHLY and FYNNEI. The V end lost 4 bases, the J end lost 7 bases, and 14 bases lay between the germline ends. Supplemented by reference TRBV2 and TRBJ2-1, the full variable domain reads EPEVTQTPSHQVTQMGQEVILRCVPISNHLYFYWYRQILGQKVEFLVSFYNNEISEKSEIFDDQFSVERPDGSNFTLKIRSTKLEDSAMYFCASSVSGIPNEQFFGPGTRLTVL.

For this clone: Other nucleotide sequences from this sample produce the same CDR3. The rearrangement joins TRBV5-1 to TRBJ2-7, with TRBD1 identical over 10 bases. V was pared by 4 bases and J by 3 bases, with 4 bases of the junction left unmatched. The CDR3 consists of 14 residues. Germline V gene data show CDR1 as SGHRS and CDR2 as YFSETQ. The CDR3 region has the DNA TGCGCCAGCAGCCCGGGACAGGGGTTCTACGAGCAGTACTTC. Translating it yields CASSPGQGFYEQYF.

The CDR3, as DNA: TGTGCCAGCAGTGGCCAAAAAGCGGGTCCGCGGGTGTACGAGCAGTACTTC. Amino acids: CASSGQKAGPRVYEQYF. The J gene is TRBJ2-7, the V gene TRBV27, with D perhaps matching TRBD2 (6 bases). Trimming shortened V by 5 bases and J by 4 bases, and 24 bases separated the two germline ends. Germline V gene sequence: CDR1 MNHEY, CDR2 SMNVEV (reference sequence). The CDR3 runs to 17 residues.

Worth noting for this clone: The sample holds other DNA sequences that translate to the same CDR3. This chain links TRBV11-3 with TRBJ2-7; 9 positions match TRBD1. J gave up 2 bases and V 4 bases, and 3 bases lay outside the gene matches. The CDR3 length is 14 residues. Germline CDR1 SGHNT, CDR2 YENEEA. The CDR3 spells CASSSGTGTYEQYF. The CDR3 nucleotides read TGTGCCAGCAGCTCCGGGACAGGGACCTACGAGCAGTACTTC. Supplemented by reference TRBV11-3 and TRBJ2-7, the full variable domain reads EAGVVQSPRYKIIEKKQPVAFWCNPISGHNTLYWYLQNLGQGPELLIRYENEEAVDDSQLPKDRFSAERLKGVDSTLKIQPAELGDSAVYLCASSSGTGTYEQYFGPGTRLTVT.

On this clone: Other DNA sequences of this sample code for an identical CDR3. The chain has TRBV4-3 and TRBJ1-5; D unclear. Trimming removed 0 bases from V and 2 bases from J, with 8 bases in between. This CDR3 comprises 15 residues. Germline loops: CDR1 LGHNA, CDR2 YSLEER. The CDR3 protein is CASSQDGSRNQPQHF. The CDR3 bases are TGCGCCAGCAGCCAAGACGGGTCACGCAATCAGCCCCAGCATTTT.

This clone is a singleton in its sample. V and J are TRBV6-8 and TRBJ2-1; 7 bases fit TRBD2. Germline CDR1 and CDR2: MNHGY and SAAAGT. V trimming: 4 bases; J trimming: 7 bases; junction bases outside the gene matches: 13. The CDR3 extends over 16 amino acids. The CDR3: CASSFGRETTMNEQFF. CDR3 coding DNA: TGTGCCAGCAGTTTTGGGCGGGAGACCACGATGAATGAGCAGTTCTTC.

This rearrangement joins TRBV18 to TRBJ2-1; 10 bases align to TRBD2. V lost 3 bases, J lost 9 bases, and 8 bases stayed unmatched. Germline V lookup: CDR1 KGHSH, CDR2 LQKENI. The CDR3 is 15 residues long. The CDR3 nucleotides are TGTGCCAGCTCACCTCTAGCGGGAGTGAACGGTGAGCAGTTCTTC. This translates into CASSPLAGVNGEQFF.

The chain has TRBV11-2 and TRBJ2-1, with D possibly TRBD1 on 6 matching bases. This CDR3 is 18 amino acids long. V lost 4 bases, J lost 1 base, and 20 bases lay in between. CDR1 and CDR2 from the germline V gene are SGHAT and FQNNGV. For the CDR3, the DNA is TGTGCCAGCAGCTCTATAAGGCGGACAGCAACATCCTACAATGAGCAGTTCTTC. Amino acid sequence: CASSSIRRTATSYNEQFF.

This clone was found a few times. The V and J genes are TRBV5-1 and TRBJ2-1; 10 nucleotides line up with TRBD2. The CDR3 consists of 17 residues. V was pared by 0 bases and J by 2 bases, with 5 bases of the junction left unmatched. CDR1 and CDR2 from the germline V gene are SGHRS and YFSETQ. CDR3 nucleotide sequence: TGCGCCAGCAGCTTGGCCGCAACTAGCGGGGCCTACAATGAGCAGTTCTTC. Protein: CASSLAATSGAYNEQFF.

The chain carries TRBV29-1 and TRBJ2-2; no firm D call. Germline values: CDR1 SQVTM, CDR2 ANQGSEA. Trimming took off 4 bases at V and 0 bases at J, with 9 bases between the two ends. The CDR3 is made up of 14 amino acids. The CDR3 reads CSVGRQPNTGELFF. DNA for the CDR3: TGCAGCGTTGGCCGGCAGCCGAACACCGGGGAGCTGTTTTTT.

J is TRBJ1-2 and V is TRBV5-1; possible D gene TRBD1, 5 bases. Germline CDR1 reads SGHRS; CDR2 reads YFSETQ. CDR3 length equals 13 residues. V was trimmed by 3 bases and J by 6 bases, leaving 12 bases between them. CDR3 in amino acids: CASSWGHADGYTF. The CDR3 DNA is TGCGCCAGCAGCTGGGGCCATGCGGATGGCTACACCTTC.

The chain uses TRBV28 and TRBJ1-5, with 7 bases lining up with TRBD1. Germline lookup yields CDR1 MDHEN and CDR2 SYDVKM. This CDR3 has 14 residues. J lost 4 bases, V lost 6 bases, and 6 bases had no gene match. CDR3: CASRPGTANQPQHF. CDR3 bases: TGTGCCAGCAGACCTGGGACAGCTAATCAGCCCCAGCATTTT.

The rearrangement uses TRBV7-9 and TRBJ2-7; TRBD1 matches at 10 bases. The junction had 4 bases not matched to a gene; V was cut back by 3 bases and J by 5 bases. The CDR3 is made up of 14 amino acids. CDR1 SEHNR and CDR2 FQNEAQ come from the germline V gene (reference sequence). The DNA for the CDR3 is TGTGCCAGCAGCTTCAGACAGGGGGCTAACGAGCAGTACTTC. Translating gives CASSFRQGANEQYF.

The chain joins TRBV29-1 to TRBJ2-3, with TRBD2 as a possible D gene (6 bases). The CDR3 contains 14 residues. The V end lost 3 bases, the J end lost 2 bases, and 12 bases lay between the germline ends. The V gene's germline CDR1 is SQVTM and CDR2 ANQGSEA. The CDR3 loop is CSVDGGIVTDTQYF. DNA for the CDR3: TGCAGCGTTGATGGGGGGATCGTCACAGATACGCAGTATTTT.

Comment on this clone: This same CDR3 is encoded by further DNA sequences in the sample. This chain connects TRBV10-3 to TRBJ2-3; TRBD2 matches at 11 bases. The germline gives CDR1 ENHRY, CDR2 SYGVKD. Losses at the gene ends were 6 bases for V and 2 bases for J; bases not matched to a gene: 1. The CDR3 loop spans 14 amino acids. CDR3 sequence: CAIRTSGNTDTQYF. The CDR3, as DNA: TGTGCCATCAGGACTAGCGGGAACACAGATACGCAGTATTTT.

The rearrangement joins TRBV6-1 to TRBJ1-5; 8 bases fit TRBD1. Germline lookup yields CDR1 MNHNS and CDR2 SASEGT. The junction had 8 bases not matched to a gene; V was cut back by 10 bases and J by 9 bases. The CDR3 length is 12 residues. The CDR3 here is CATGTGLRPQHF. Here the CDR3 DNA reads TGTGCCACTGGGACAGGATTGAGGCCCCAGCATTTT.

This sequence joins TRBV5-1 and TRBJ2-4; tentatively, D is TRBD2 (5 bases). Between the trimmed V and J ends, which lost 3 bases and 6 bases, there was a span of 16 bases. The CDR3 length is 15 residues. CDR1 is SGHRS and CDR2 is YFSETQ in the germline V gene. The CDR3 nucleotides read TGCGCCAGCAGCTCCCGGGGTATAGGTGGAAACATTCAGTACTTC. This gives the protein CASSSRGIGGNIQYF.

The chain carries TRBV5-1 and TRBJ2-5; D possibly corresponds to TRBD1 (6 bases). V lost 4 bases and J lost 5, with 21 bases in between. Per germline, CDR1 SGHRS and CDR2 YFSETQ. The CDR3 covers 16 residues. The chain's CDR3 is CASSMTPGQHWETQYF. The CDR3 nucleotides read TGCGCCAGCAGCATGACCCCCGGACAGCATTGGGAGACCCAGTACTTC.

This chain uses TRBV29-1 with TRBJ2-5; no clear D gene. The CDR3 spans 10 residues. Germline V CDR1 and CDR2: SQVTM, ANQGSEA. Trimming removed 3 bases at V and 4 bases at J, with 3 bases between. The DNA for the CDR3 is TGCAGCGTTGACGGAGAGACCCAGTACTTC. It yields the protein CSVDGETQYF.

The chain employs TRBV5-1 and TRBJ2-3; 8 bases match TRBD1. The CDR3 loop spans 14 amino acids. V was clipped by 3 bases and J by 4 bases; unmatched bases: 4. Germline-derived CDR1 and CDR2 are SGHRS and YFSETQ. CDR3 protein: CASSYTGGPDTQYF. CDR3 nucleotide sequence: TGCGCCAGCAGCTACACAGGGGGGCCAGATACGCAGTATTTT.